Listed here are 25 T cell receptor beta chains from one sample, sequenced in a study of T cell responses to AZD1222 COVID-19 vaccine. TCRdb's copy holds only in-frame clones and misses some; the assay was immunoSEQ multiplex PCR. This table has some 120,000 clones, 75% to 90% appearing once. The sample here was peripheral blood, taken 28 days after the second AZD1222 dose. Every receptor here comes from an adult who received the AZD1222 COVID-19 vaccine.

The chain couples TRBV6-1 to TRBJ1-2, with D unclear. Germline V gene data show CDR1 as MNHNS and CDR2 as SASEGT. V was trimmed by 3 bases and J by 4 bases, leaving 12 bases between them. The CDR3 is 14 amino acids. The CDR3 sequence: CASSEGRLPYGYTF. For the CDR3, the DNA is TGTGCCAGCAGTGAGGGCAGGCTGCCCTATGGCTACACCTTC.

V is TRBV3-1 (or the pseudogene TRBV3-2) and J is TRBJ1-4; no reliable D call. Germline CDR1 reads LGHDT; CDR2 reads YNNKEL (reference sequence). The CDR3 has 13 amino acids. Trimming stripped 4 bases from V and 5 bases from J, with 8 bases between. The CDR3 sequence is CASSPRRNEKLFF. The CDR3 nucleotides read TGTGCCAGCAGCCCCCGCAGGAATGAAAAACTGTTTTTT.

The CDR3 bases are TGTGCCAGTACCCAAACCGGGAGGGGCGCTGAAGCTTTCTTT. It translates to CASTQTGRGAEAFF. The chain links TRBV19 to TRBJ1-1, with a weak D call TRBD1 (5 bases). The germline CDR1 and CDR2 sequences are LNHDA and SQIVND (reference sequence). Trimming took 7 bases from V and 6 from J, leaving 18 bases between them. The CDR3 is made up of 14 amino acids. The full variable domain, in which reference TRBV19 and TRBJ1-1 provide the parts outside the CDR3, is DGGITQSPKYLFRKEGQNVTLSCEQNLNHDAMYWYRQDPGQGLRLIYYSQIVNDFQKGDIAEGYSVSREKKESFPLTVTSAQKNPTAFYLCASTQTGRGAEAFFGQGTRLTVV.

The chain links TRBV6-5 to TRBJ1-6; D possibly corresponds to TRBD1 (6 bases). Germline CDR1 is MNHEY and CDR2 is SVGAGI. V lost 6 bases, J lost 10 bases, and 16 bases lay in between. The CDR3 is 14 amino acids. Written as DNA, the CDR3 is TGTGCCAGCAGCACCGGACAGTTTGGGTCACCCCTCCACTTT. It encodes CASSTGQFGSPLHF.

The genes are TRBV2 and TRBJ2-1; D is perhaps TRBD1 or TRBD2 (7 bases each). Trimming removed 6 bases at V and 9 bases at J, with 15 bases between. Germline lookup yields CDR1 SNHLY and CDR2 FYNNEI. The CDR3 sequence is 13 residues long. The CDR3 nucleotides read TGTGCCAGCAGGTGGGAGGGGGCCAGTGAGCAGTTCTTC. This translates into CASRWEGASEQFF. The whole variable domain, filled in from reference TRBV2 and TRBJ2-1, reads EPEVTQTPSHQVTQMGQEVILRCVPISNHLYFYWYRQILGQKVEFLVSFYNNEISEKSEIFDDQFSVERPDGSNFTLKIRSTKLEDSAMYFCASRWEGASEQFFGPGTRLTVL.

The V gene is TRBV6-4, the J gene TRBJ2-2; D is possibly TRBD1 (5 bases). The CDR3 spans 16 residues. Germline V gene lookup returns CDR1 MRHNA and CDR2 SNTAGT. V shed 6 bases and J shed 0 bases, with 14 bases lying between them. The CDR3 DNA reads as TGTGCCAGCAGCAACCCCCCGGACACGAACACCGGGGAGCTGTTTTTT. Residues: CASSNPPDTNTGELFF.

The table lists this clone with a count of one. CDR3 region: CASSDGGGLGTEAFF. The CDR3 DNA follows: TGTGCCAGCAGTGACGGAGGGGGGCTCGGCACTGAAGCTTTCTTT. The J gene is TRBJ1-1, the V gene TRBV6-4, with a possible D match to TRBD1 (6 bases). This CDR3 is 15 amino acids long. Trimming removed 2 bases at V and 4 bases at J, with 14 bases between. CDR1 is MRHNA, CDR2 SNTAGT, per germline.

The count of this clone is one. The rearrangement links TRBV11-3 to TRBJ1-1, with no clear D. The CDR3 covers 13 residues. The V end lost 8 bases, the J end lost 9 bases, and 19 bases lay between the germline ends. CDR1 and CDR2 (germline): SGHNT, YENEEA. Written as DNA, the CDR3 is TGTGCCAGCCGAAGCGCCGGGTCGACCAAAGCTTTCTTT. This codes for CASRSAGSTKAFF.

This chain links TRBV2 with TRBJ1-2, with TRBD1 matching over 9 bases. Per the germline V gene, CDR1 is SNHLY and CDR2 is FYNNEI. V was pared by 4 bases and J by 8 bases, with 14 bases of the junction left unmatched. This CDR3 is built from 16 residues. CDR3 in DNA: TGTGCCAGCAGTGCACCGGGACAGGGATTAGTACGCGGCTACACCTTC. This sequence encodes CASSAPGQGLVRGYTF.

The chain couples TRBV28 to TRBJ1-2; TRBD1 matches at 9 bases. CDR3 size: 14 residues. The V and J ends lost 10 bases and 1 base, in that order; junction bases with no gene match: 7. Germline V gene lookup returns CDR1 MDHEN and CDR2 SYDVKM. The chain's CDR3 is CATVTGGNNYGYTF. Written as DNA, the CDR3 is TGTGCCACCGTCACAGGGGGCAATAACTATGGCTACACCTTC.

The chain employs TRBV18 and TRBJ2-5; weak D call: TRBD2 (5 bases). Trimming stripped 1 base from V and 4 bases from J, with 10 bases between. CDR1 is KGHSH and CDR2 is LQKENI in the germline V gene. CDR3 length: 14 residues. CDR3 sequence (DNA): TGTGCCAGCTCACCACGAGGGCCGGGAGAGACCCAGTACTTC. This codes for CASSPRGPGETQYF.

The rearrangement links TRBV3-1 (or the pseudogene TRBV3-2) to TRBJ2-5, with TRBD2 matching over 10 bases. Losses at the gene ends were 0 bases for V and 5 bases for J; bases not matched to a gene: 6. Germline CDR1 LGHDT, CDR2 YNNKEL (reference sequence). The CDR3 is made up of 16 amino acids. CDR3 protein: CASSQDWSGGAETQYF. CDR3 DNA: TGTGCCAGCAGCCAAGACTGGAGCGGGGGGGCCGAGACCCAGTACTTC.

The CDR3 region is CASSWSGDDYGYTF. DNA for the CDR3: TGTGCCAGCAGTTGGTCAGGGGACGACTATGGCTACACCTTC. This sequence joins TRBV6-6 and TRBJ1-2, with D possibly TRBD1 on 6 matching bases. This CDR3 region has 14 residues. Germline V gene sequence: CDR1 MNHNY, CDR2 SVGAGI (reference sequence). Trimming cost V 4 bases and J 3 bases, with 12 bases left between them.

The V gene is TRBV2, the J gene TRBJ1-2; D unresolved. Germline V gives CDR1 SNHLY, CDR2 FYNNEI. The CDR3 length is 15 residues. V lost 5 bases and J 8 bases, leaving 21 bases between the germline ends. The CDR3 DNA is TGTGCCAGCAGTCTGCCGGCAGGCCTGACCTGGGGCTACACCTTC. The encoded protein is CASSLPAGLTWGYTF.

This rearrangement joins TRBV7-2 to TRBJ2-3; the D gene is possibly TRBD2 (5 bases). V shed 6 bases and J shed 2 bases, with 15 bases lying between them. This CDR3 spans 15 amino acids. CDR1 SGHTA and CDR2 FQGNSA come from the germline V gene. The CDR3 protein is CASRVDGVHTDTQYF. CDR3 DNA: TGTGCCAGCAGGGTTGACGGGGTACACACAGATACGCAGTATTTT.

J is TRBJ2-7 and V is TRBV6-5; possible D gene TRBD1, 5 bases. V gave up 0 bases and J gave up 2 bases, with 11 bases separating them. This CDR3 contains 15 residues. CDR1 MNHEY and CDR2 SVGAGI come from the germline V gene. Here the CDR3 DNA reads TGTGCCAGCAGTTACTCGAGACAGCAGACCTACGAGCAGTACTTC. It is translated as CASSYSRQQTYEQYF.

The chain employs TRBV4-1 and TRBJ2-1; D ambiguous. V gave up 2 bases and J gave up 8 bases, with 4 bases separating them. The CDR3 consists of 11 residues. Germline V gives CDR1 MGHRA, CDR2 YSYEKL. The CDR3 reads CASSQQDEQFF. CDR3 sequence (DNA): TGCGCCAGCAGCCAACAGGATGAGCAGTTCTTC.

About this clone: It is unclear where the CDR3 begins or ends on the DNA, so no DNA is shown, and the CDR3 is as TCRdb lists it. V and J are TRBV28 and TRBJ1-1; TRBD1 is the table's D call and was not checked against the DNA. The CDR3 has 15 residues if both end residues are counted. Germline V gene sequence: CDR1 MDHEN, CDR2 SYDVKM. This chain's CDR3 is CASILGTGQNTEAFF.

The gene calls are TRBV5-6 and TRBJ2-5, with TRBD1 matching over 7 bases. V shed 6 bases, J shed 0 bases, and the junction held 11 bases outside the gene matches. The CDR3 sequence is 16 residues long. CDR1 is SGHDT, CDR2 YYEEEE, per germline. The CDR3 sequence: CASIYRGVSYQETQYF. The CDR3 DNA reads as TGTGCCAGCATCTACAGGGGCGTTTCGTACCAAGAGACCCAGTACTTC.

The chain has TRBV7-9 and TRBJ1-1, with TRBD1 as a possible D gene (5 bases). The germline V gene encodes CDR1 SEHNR and CDR2 FQNEAQ (reference sequence). This CDR3 has 14 amino acids. V was shortened by 8 bases and J by 4 bases, with 17 bases between the two germline ends. The CDR3 DNA is TGTGCCAGCGGCTCCGGGGTTGGGGGCACTGAAGCTTTCTTT. Its protein is CASGSGVGGTEAFF.

This clone appeared a few times. V and J are TRBV5-1 and TRBJ2-7; D is perhaps TRBD1 (6 bases). The CDR3 spans 12 residues. Trimming cost V 2 bases and J 5 bases, with 8 bases left between them. Per the germline V gene, CDR1 is SGHRS and CDR2 is YFSETQ. DNA of the CDR3: TGCGCCAGCAGCTTTGAGGGGGACGAGCAGTACTTC. Residues: CASSFEGDEQYF. Full variable domain (rest looked up from reference TRBV5-1 and TRBJ2-7): KAGVTQTPRYLIKTRGQQVTLSCSPISGHRSVSWYQQTPGQGLQFLFEYFSETQRNKGNFPGRFSGRQFSNSRSEMNVSTLELGDSALYLCASSFEGDEQYFGPGTRLTVT.

The chain recombines TRBV12-5 with TRBJ1-2; TRBD1 is a possible D gene (5 bases). The CDR3 contains 14 residues. CDR1 is LGHNT, CDR2 FRNRAP, per germline. V was cut by 2 bases and J by 7 bases, with 14 bases left in between. The CDR3 is CASGLTPGRVGYTF. In DNA, the CDR3 is TGTGCTAGTGGTTTGACCCCAGGGAGGGTTGGCTACACCTTC.

CDR3 DNA: TGTGCCAGCAGCCAAGATCCCAGGGAAGAGACCCAGTACTTC. As protein: CASSQDPREETQYF. The rearrangement joins TRBV4-2 to TRBJ2-5, with D perhaps matching TRBD1 (5 bases). Trimming removed 0 bases at V and 3 bases at J, with 8 bases between. From germline, CDR1 is LGHNA and CDR2 YNFKEQ. The CDR3 covers 14 residues.

This clone was seen only once. This chain uses TRBV6-2 or TRBV6-3 with TRBJ2-7, with D unclear. Germline-derived CDR1 and CDR2 are MNHEY and SVGEGT. V lost 2 bases and J lost 4, with 9 bases in between. CDR3 length: 13 amino acids. The CDR3 protein is CASSYAGIYEQYF. CDR3 DNA: TGTGCCAGCAGTTACGCAGGTATATACGAGCAGTACTTC.

This chain links TRBV10-3 with TRBJ1-1; TRBD1 might be the D (5 bases). Germline V gives CDR1 ENHRY, CDR2 SYGVKD. The CDR3 loop spans 14 amino acids. Trimming took 6 bases from V and 1 from J, leaving 12 bases between them. The CDR3 DNA is TGTGCCATCAGGGCAGACAGAGCGAACACTGAAGCTTTCTTT. Its protein product is CAIRADRANTEAFF.